These 7 T cell receptor beta chains came from one sample sequenced in a study of T cells in Graves' hyperthyroidism and ophthalmopathy. Regions amplified from RNA transcripts were the TCR beta CDR3 regions. TCR CDR3 regions were first amplified by RT-PCR with HTBI primers. TCRdb redid the calling of the multiplex PCR reads with MiXCR, one entry per CDR3 protein. The table lists 400,000 to 600,000 distinct CDR3 sequences, around 21% of them singletons. The specimen sequenced was blood. The receptor source for this set is a man between 18 and 35 years old with Graves' hyperthyroidism.

This clonotype was seen many times. Here the CDR3 reads CASSSGQKPYHSSYEQYF. CDR3 DNA sequence: TGTGCCAGCAGTTCGGGACAGAAGCCTTACCACAGCTCCTACGAGCAGTACTTC. This sequence joins TRBV6-2 or TRBV6-3 and TRBJ2-7; 7 nucleotides align to TRBD1. This CDR3 region has 18 residues. Unmatched junction bases numbered 15, after V lost 4 bases and J lost 0 bases. Germline CDR1 is MNHEY and CDR2 is SVGEGT.

The rearrangement uses TRBV29-1 and TRBJ1-2; the D is unclear. The V end was cut by 4 bases, the J end by 1 base, with 7 bases between. Germline values: CDR1 SQVTM, CDR2 ANQGSEA. The length of the CDR3 is 12 residues. CDR3 in amino acids: CSVGGFNYGYTF. CDR3 nucleotide sequence: TGCAGCGTTGGGGGATTTAACTATGGCTACACCTTC.

This clonotype appeared many times. This chain links TRBV3-1 with TRBJ2-5, with 7 bases fitting TRBD1. Germline lookup yields CDR1 LGHDT and CDR2 YNNKEL (reference sequence). The CDR3 covers 15 residues. V shed 2 bases and J 5 bases; nucleotides not matched to a gene: 8. CDR3 in amino acids: CASSQRQGRVETQYF. In DNA, the CDR3 is TGTGCCAGCAGCCAACGACAGGGACGAGTGGAGACCCAGTACTTC.

The table lists this clonotype with many counts. The chain has TRBV5-1 and TRBJ1-1; 10 bases are shared with TRBD1. This CDR3 has 14 amino acids. Germline V gene sequence: CDR1 SGHRS, CDR2 YFSETQ. The V segment lost 4 bases and the J segment 5 bases; nucleotides outside the gene matches: 5. The CDR3 sequence is CASSGQGVGTEAFF. The CDR3 DNA reads as TGCGCCAGCAGCGGACAGGGGGTTGGAACTGAAGCTTTCTTT. The full variable domain, rest sourced from reference TRBV5-1 and TRBJ1-1, is KAGVTQTPRYLIKTRGQQVTLSCSPISGHRSVSWYQQTPGQGLQFLFEYFSETQRNKGNFPGRFSGRQFSNSRSEMNVSTLELGDSALYLCASSGQGVGTEAFFGQGTRLTVV.

The chain links TRBV9 to TRBJ1-5; no reliable D call. CDR3 length: 15 amino acids. V shed 3 bases and J shed 0 bases, with 10 bases lying between them. Germline lookup yields CDR1 SGDLS and CDR2 YYNGEE. Written as DNA, the CDR3 is TGTGCCAGCAGCGCCGGACTATATAGCAATCAGCCCCAGCATTTT. This translates into CASSAGLYSNQPQHF.

This clonotype has a count of ten or more. The chain has TRBV28 and TRBJ1-2; the D is unclear. Germline CDR1 MDHEN, CDR2 SYDVKM. V was cut by 3 bases and J by 3 bases, with 20 bases left in between. The CDR3 has 17 amino acids. In DNA form, the CDR3 reads TGTGCCAGCAGTTTTCTTTCGAGGCCGGCCACCGACTATGGCTACACCTTC. Translating gives CASSFLSRPATDYGYTF.

The V and J genes are TRBV19 and TRBJ2-7; TRBD1 is a possible D gene (6 bases). The V end was cut by 4 bases, the J end by 2 bases, with 6 bases between. CDR3 length equals 12 residues. Germline lookup yields CDR1 LNHDA and CDR2 SQIVND (reference sequence). For the CDR3, the DNA is TGTGCCAGTAGTAACAGGGCCTACGAGCAGTACTTC. Its translation is CASSNRAYEQYF. Using reference TRBV19 and TRBJ2-7 for the parts outside the CDR3, the full variable domain is DGGITQSPKYLFRKEGQNVTLSCEQNLNHDAMYWYRQDPGQGLRLIYYSQIVNDFQKGDIAEGYSVSREKKESFPLTVTSAQKNPTAFYLCASSNRAYEQYFGPGTRLTVT.